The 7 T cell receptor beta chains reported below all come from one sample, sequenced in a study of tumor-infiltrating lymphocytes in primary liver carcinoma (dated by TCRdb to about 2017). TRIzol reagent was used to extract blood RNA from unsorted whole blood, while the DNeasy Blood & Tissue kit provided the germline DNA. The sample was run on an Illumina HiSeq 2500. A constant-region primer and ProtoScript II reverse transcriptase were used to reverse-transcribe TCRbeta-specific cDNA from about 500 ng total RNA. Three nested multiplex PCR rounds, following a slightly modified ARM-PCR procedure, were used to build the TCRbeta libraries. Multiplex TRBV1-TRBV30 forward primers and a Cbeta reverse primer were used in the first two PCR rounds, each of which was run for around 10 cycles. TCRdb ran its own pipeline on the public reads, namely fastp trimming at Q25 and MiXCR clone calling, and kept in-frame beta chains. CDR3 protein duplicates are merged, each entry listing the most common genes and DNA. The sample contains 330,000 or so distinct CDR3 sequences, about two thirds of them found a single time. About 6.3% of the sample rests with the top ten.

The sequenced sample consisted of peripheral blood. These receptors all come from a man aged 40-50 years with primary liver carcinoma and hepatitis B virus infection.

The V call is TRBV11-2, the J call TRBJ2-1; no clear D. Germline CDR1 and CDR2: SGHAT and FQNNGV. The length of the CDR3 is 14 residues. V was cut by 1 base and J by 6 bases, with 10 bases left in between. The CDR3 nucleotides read TGTGCCAGCAGCTTAGGATGGGCTGCCAATGAGCAGTTCTTC. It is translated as CASSLGWAANEQFF.

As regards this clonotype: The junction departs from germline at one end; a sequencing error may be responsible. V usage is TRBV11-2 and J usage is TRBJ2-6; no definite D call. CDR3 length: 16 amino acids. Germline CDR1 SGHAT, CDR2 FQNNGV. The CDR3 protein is CASSSYPYSGANVPTF. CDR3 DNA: TGTGCCAGTAGCTCATACCCCTACTCTGGAGCCAACGTCCCGACTTTC.

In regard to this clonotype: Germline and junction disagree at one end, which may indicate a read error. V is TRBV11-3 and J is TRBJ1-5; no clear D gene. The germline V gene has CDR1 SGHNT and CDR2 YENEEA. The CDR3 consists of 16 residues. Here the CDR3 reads CASSMVEARLNQPQHF. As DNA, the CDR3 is TGTGCCAGCAGCATGGTGGAGGCCCGACTCAATCAGCCTCAGCATTTT.

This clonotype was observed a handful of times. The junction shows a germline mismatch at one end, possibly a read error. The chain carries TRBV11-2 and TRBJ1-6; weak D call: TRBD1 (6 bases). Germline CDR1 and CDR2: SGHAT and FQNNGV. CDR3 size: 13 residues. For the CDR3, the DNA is TGTACCAGCACGGGACAAACTAATTCACCCCTCCACTTT. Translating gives CTSTGQTNSPLHF.

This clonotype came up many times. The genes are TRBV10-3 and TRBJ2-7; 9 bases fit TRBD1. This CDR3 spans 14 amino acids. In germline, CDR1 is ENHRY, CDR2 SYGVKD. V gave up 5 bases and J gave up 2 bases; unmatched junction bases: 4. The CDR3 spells CAISNRQGAYEQYF. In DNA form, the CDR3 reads TGTGCCATCAGTAATCGACAGGGGGCCTACGAGCAGTACTTC.

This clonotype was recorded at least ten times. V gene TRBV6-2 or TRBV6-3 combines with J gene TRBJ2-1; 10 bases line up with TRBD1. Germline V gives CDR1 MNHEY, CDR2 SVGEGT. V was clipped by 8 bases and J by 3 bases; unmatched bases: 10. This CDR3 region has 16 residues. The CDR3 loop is CASGSGTGVHYNEQFF. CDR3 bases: TGTGCCAGCGGTTCCGGGACAGGGGTTCACTACAATGAGCAGTTCTTC.

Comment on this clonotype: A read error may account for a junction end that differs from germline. CDR3 protein: CASSLDSPGKPFF. DNA for the CDR3: TGTGCAAGCAGCTTAGATTCCCCCGGGAAGCCGTTTTTT. The chain combines TRBV11-3 with TRBJ2-2, with D tentatively TRBD2 (5 bases). Germline V gene sequence: CDR1 SGHNT, CDR2 YENEEA. The CDR3 loop spans 13 amino acids.